This T cell receptor beta chain was identified in a study of blood T cell repertoires in COVID-19. Study as a whole: The United States, Italy and Spain provided the acute and convalescent COVID-19 samples. Sample material is recorded as cDNA or gDNA derived from T cells, B-cell-depleted T cells, or PBMCs.

Followed over time, Seattle patients had been enrolled while infection was active. This CDR3 is 14 amino acids long. CDR1 SGHTS and CDR2 YDEGEE come from the germline V gene. Trimming removed 6 bases at V and 4 bases at J, with 13 bases between. Data came from immunoSEQ multiplex PCR; TCRdb stores just in-frame clones and leaves some out. The data contain a few hundred thousand clones, around 87% of them singletons. This rearrangement joins TRBV5-8 to TRBJ1-4; D not resolved. The sample consisted of peripheral blood. This clonotype was obtained from a woman aged 55-75 years with COVID-19, enrolled during active disease. CDR3 residues: CASNSGNDNEKLFF. The DNA of the CDR3 is TGTGCCAGCAACTCGGGGAACGATAATGAAAAACTGTTTTTT.